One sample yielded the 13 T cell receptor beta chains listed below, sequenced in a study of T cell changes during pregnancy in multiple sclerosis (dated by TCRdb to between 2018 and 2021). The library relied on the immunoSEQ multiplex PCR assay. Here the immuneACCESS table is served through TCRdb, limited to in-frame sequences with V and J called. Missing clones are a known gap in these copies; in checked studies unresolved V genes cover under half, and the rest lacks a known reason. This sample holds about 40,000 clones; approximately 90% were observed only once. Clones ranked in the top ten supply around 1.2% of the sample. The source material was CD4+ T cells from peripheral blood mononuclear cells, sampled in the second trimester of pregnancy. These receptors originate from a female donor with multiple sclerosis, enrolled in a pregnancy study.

CDR3 sequence: CASSPGIGTGTNEQYF. DNA for the CDR3: TGTGCCAGCTCACCAGGGATCGGGACAGGTACCAACGAGCAGTACTTC. The chain couples TRBV18 to TRBJ2-7, with 8 bases identical to TRBD1. V dropped 2 bases and J dropped 5; count of bases not matched to a gene: 11. There are 16 residues in the CDR3. The germline CDR1 and CDR2 sequences are KGHSH and LQKENI.

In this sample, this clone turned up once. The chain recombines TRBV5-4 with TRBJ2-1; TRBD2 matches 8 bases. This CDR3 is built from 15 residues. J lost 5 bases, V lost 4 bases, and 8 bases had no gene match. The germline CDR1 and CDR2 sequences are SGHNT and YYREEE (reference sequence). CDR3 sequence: CASSPPIAGNNEQFF. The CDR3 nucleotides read TGTGCCAGCAGCCCCCCGATAGCGGGGAACAATGAGCAGTTCTTC.

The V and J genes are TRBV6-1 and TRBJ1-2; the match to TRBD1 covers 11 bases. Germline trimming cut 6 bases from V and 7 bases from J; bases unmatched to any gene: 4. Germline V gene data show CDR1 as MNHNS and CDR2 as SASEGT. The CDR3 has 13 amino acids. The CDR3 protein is CASRDRGLSGYTF. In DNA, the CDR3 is TGTGCCAGCAGGGACAGGGGGCTCAGTGGCTACACCTTC.

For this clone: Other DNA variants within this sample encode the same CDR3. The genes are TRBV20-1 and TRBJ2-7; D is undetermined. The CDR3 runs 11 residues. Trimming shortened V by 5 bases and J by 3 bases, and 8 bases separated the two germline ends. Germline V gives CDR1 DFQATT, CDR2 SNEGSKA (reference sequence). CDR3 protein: CSARLVYEQYF. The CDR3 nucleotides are TGCAGTGCTCGACTGGTCTACGAGCAGTACTTC.

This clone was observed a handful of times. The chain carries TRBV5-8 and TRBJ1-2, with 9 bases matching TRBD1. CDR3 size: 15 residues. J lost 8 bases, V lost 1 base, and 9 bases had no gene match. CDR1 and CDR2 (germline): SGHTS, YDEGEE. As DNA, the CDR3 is TGTGCCAGCAGCTTGTATCTGAGACAGGGGGACGGCTACACCTTC. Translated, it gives CASSLYLRQGDGYTF.

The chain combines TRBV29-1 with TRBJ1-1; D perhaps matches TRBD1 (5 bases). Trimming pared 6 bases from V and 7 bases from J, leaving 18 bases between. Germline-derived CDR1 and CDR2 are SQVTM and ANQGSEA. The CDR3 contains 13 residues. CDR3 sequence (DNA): TGCAGCGTCGTTACAGACAGATGGGGTGAAGCTTTCTTT. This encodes CSVVTDRWGEAFF. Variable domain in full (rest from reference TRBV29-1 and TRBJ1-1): SAVISQKPSRDICQRGTSLTIQCQVDSQVTMMFWYRQQPGQSLTLIATANQGSEATYESGFVIDKFPISRPNLTFSTLTVSNMSPEDSSIYLCSVVTDRWGEAFFGQGTRLTVV.

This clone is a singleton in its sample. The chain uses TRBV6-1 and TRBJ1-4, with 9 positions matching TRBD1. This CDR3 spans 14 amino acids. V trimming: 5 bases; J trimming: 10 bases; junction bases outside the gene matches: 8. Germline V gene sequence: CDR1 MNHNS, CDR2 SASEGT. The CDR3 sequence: CASSPPGQGRKLFF. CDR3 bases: TGTGCCAGCAGTCCGCCGGGACAGGGAAGAAAACTGTTTTTT.

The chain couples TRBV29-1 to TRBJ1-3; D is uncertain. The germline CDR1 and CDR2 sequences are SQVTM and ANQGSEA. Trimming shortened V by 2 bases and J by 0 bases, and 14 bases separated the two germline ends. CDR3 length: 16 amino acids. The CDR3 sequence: CSVERGGSSSGNTIYF. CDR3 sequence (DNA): TGCAGCGTTGAACGAGGTGGCAGCAGCTCTGGAAACACCATATATTTT.

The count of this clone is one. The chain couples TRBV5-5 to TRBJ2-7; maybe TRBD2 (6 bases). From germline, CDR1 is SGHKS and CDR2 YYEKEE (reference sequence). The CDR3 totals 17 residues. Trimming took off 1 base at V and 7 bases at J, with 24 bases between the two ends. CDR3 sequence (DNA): TGTGCCAGCAGCTTGTCGGTGGGGGGAATCGCTTCGGGAGAGCAGTACTTC. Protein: CASSLSVGGIASGEQYF.

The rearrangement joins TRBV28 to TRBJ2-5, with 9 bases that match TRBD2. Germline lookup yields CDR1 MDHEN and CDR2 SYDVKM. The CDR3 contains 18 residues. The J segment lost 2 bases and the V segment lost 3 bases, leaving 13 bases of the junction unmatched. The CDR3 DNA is TGTGCCAGCAGTTTCCGGGGACTAGCAAGGAGAGGGCAAGAGACCCAGTACTTC. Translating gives CASSFRGLARRGQETQYF.

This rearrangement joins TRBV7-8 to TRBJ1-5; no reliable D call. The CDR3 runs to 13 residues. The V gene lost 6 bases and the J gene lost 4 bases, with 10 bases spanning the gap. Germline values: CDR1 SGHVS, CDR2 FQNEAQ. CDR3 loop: CASRARENQPQHF. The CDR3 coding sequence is TGTGCCAGCAGAGCGAGGGAGAATCAGCCCCAGCATTTT.

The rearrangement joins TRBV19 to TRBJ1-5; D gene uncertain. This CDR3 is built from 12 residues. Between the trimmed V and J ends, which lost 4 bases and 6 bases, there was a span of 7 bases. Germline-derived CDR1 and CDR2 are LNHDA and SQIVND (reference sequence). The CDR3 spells CASSRGGQPQHF. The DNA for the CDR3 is TGTGCCAGTAGTAGGGGAGGTCAGCCCCAGCATTTT.

CDR3 protein: CASSQEAAGGGPQETQYF. For the CDR3, the DNA is TGCGCCAGCAGCCAAGAGGCAGCGGGGGGCGGGCCGCAAGAGACCCAGTACTTC. The chain couples TRBV4-3 to TRBJ2-5; the match to TRBD2 covers 9 bases. This CDR3 is built from 18 residues. From germline, CDR1 is LGHNA and CDR2 YSLEER. The V segment lost 0 bases and the J segment 2 bases; nucleotides outside the gene matches: 10.